A selection of T cell receptor beta chains follows, all from one sample in a study of control samples from healthy donors and cancer patients. The table came from immunoSEQ multiplex PCR; TCRdb's copy has only in-frame clones and leaves some out. The sample gives 130,000 or so clones, 70% to 90% of which show up once; roughly 3.1% is in the top ten. Sequenced material: blood. The receptor set was obtained from a man in his fifties or sixties in good health. Both conserved end residues are part of each CDR3. A D gene is named only where the DNA matches it firmly. Only part of the rows carry a size: once, few, many, or a class if the clone is expanded.

d_gene: -
j_gene: TRBJ2-2
v_gene: TRBV10-3
abundance: -
CDR3nt: TGTGCCATCAACGGGGTGAACACCGGGGAGCTGTTTTTT
CDR3aa: CAINGVNTGELFF

d_gene: TRBD1
j_gene: TRBJ2-4
v_gene: TRBV2
abundance: -
CDR3nt: TGTGCCAGCAGTGAATTTAGGGGACAGGGAAAAAACATTCAGTACTTC
CDR3aa: CASSEFRGQGKNIQYF

d_gene: TRBD2
j_gene: TRBJ2-7
v_gene: TRBV6-5
abundance: -
CDR3nt: TGTGCCAGCAGTTACGGGACTAGCGGGGGAACCTACGAGCAGTACTTC
CDR3aa: CASSYGTSGGTYEQYF

d_gene: TRBD2
j_gene: TRBJ2-5
v_gene: TRBV5-1
abundance: -
CDR3nt: TGCGCCAGCAGCTTGGCAGTAGCGGGGACCCAAGAGACCCAGTACTTC
CDR3aa: CASSLAVAGTQETQYF

d_gene: -
j_gene: TRBJ2-1
v_gene: TRBV11-2
abundance: -
CDR3nt: TGTGCCAGCAGCTTAGATATCGGGACCACCAAGCAGTTCTTC
CDR3aa: CASSLDIGTTKQFF

d_gene: -
j_gene: TRBJ1-2
v_gene: TRBV11-3
abundance: -
CDR3nt: TGTGCCAGCAGCCGAGGGGACCGTAGCGGCTACACCTTC
CDR3aa: CASSRGDRSGYTF

d_gene: -
j_gene: TRBJ1-6
v_gene: TRBV14
abundance: -
CDR3nt: TGTGCCAGCAGCCAAGATCTCGACGCTTATTCACCCCTCCACTTT
CDR3aa: CASSQDLDAYSPLHF

d_gene: TRBD2
j_gene: TRBJ2-7
v_gene: TRBV14
abundance: -
CDR3nt: TGTGCCAGCAGCCAAGAACCCCTTTGGGAGGGCACCATCACCTACGAGCAGTACTTC
CDR3aa: CASSQEPLWEGTITYEQYF

d_gene: -
j_gene: TRBJ1-2
v_gene: TRBV18
abundance: -
CDR3nt: TGTGCCAGCTCACCTTCGACAATGGCTGGCTACACCTTC
CDR3aa: CASSPSTMAGYTF

d_gene: -
j_gene: TRBJ2-5
v_gene: TRBV4-1
abundance: few
CDR3nt: TGCGCCAGCAGCCAAGTCACGAGACAAGAGACCCAGTACTTC
CDR3aa: CASSQVTRQETQYF

d_gene: TRBD1
j_gene: TRBJ1-1
v_gene: TRBV5-6
abundance: -
CDR3nt: TGTGCCAGCAGCTTATCTCCCGGACAGGCCGCTGAAGCTTTCTTT
CDR3aa: CASSLSPGQAAEAFF

d_gene: TRBD2
j_gene: TRBJ2-1
v_gene: TRBV5-1
abundance: few
CDR3nt: TGCGCCAGCAGCTTGGTGGGTAGCGGGGGGGCAAATGAGCAGTTCTTC
CDR3aa: CASSLVGSGGANEQFF

d_gene: -
j_gene: TRBJ1-2
v_gene: TRBV25-1
abundance: once
CDR3nt: TGTGCCAGCAGTGGAAGGCAAGTTAGTGGCTACACCTTC
CDR3aa: CASSGRQVSGYTF

d_gene: -
j_gene: TRBJ1-1
v_gene: TRBV5-4
abundance: -
CDR3nt: TGTGCCAGCATACGGCAGAACCAAGCTTTCTTT
CDR3aa: CASIRQNQAFF

d_gene: -
j_gene: TRBJ2-3
v_gene: TRBV27
abundance: -
CDR3nt: TGTGCCAGCAGTTTAGGGCTCGCGGCCCCCTGGGATACGCAGTATTTT
CDR3aa: CASSLGLAAPWDTQYF

d_gene: TRBD2
j_gene: TRBJ2-1
v_gene: TRBV9
abundance: few
CDR3nt: TGTGCCAGCAGCGTAGGCGGGGGGGGCCTTAATGAGCAGTTCTTC
CDR3aa: CASSVGGGGLNEQFF

d_gene: -
j_gene: TRBJ1-6
v_gene: TRBV3-1/TRBV3-2
abundance: -
CDR3nt: TGTGCCAGCAGCCAAGGTCATGGAGTTTCACCCCTCCACTTT
CDR3aa: CASSQGHGVSPLHF

d_gene: TRBD2
j_gene: TRBJ2-5
v_gene: TRBV4-1
abundance: -
CDR3nt: TGCGCCAGCAGCCTGATTGGGCTAGCGGGGGAGACCCAGTACTTC
CDR3aa: CASSLIGLAGETQYF

d_gene: -
j_gene: TRBJ2-7
v_gene: TRBV11-3
abundance: -
CDR3nt: TGTGCCAGCAGCTCCTCCCGGCAGGGGCCCTACGAGCAGTACTTC
CDR3aa: CASSSSRQGPYEQYF

d_gene: TRBD2
j_gene: TRBJ2-3
v_gene: TRBV7-9
abundance: -
CDR3nt: TGTGCCAGCAGCTTAGGGACTAGCGAGAGCACAGATACGCAGTATTTT
CDR3aa: CASSLGTSESTDTQYF

d_gene: -
j_gene: TRBJ1-3
v_gene: TRBV3-1/TRBV3-2
abundance: -
CDR3nt: TGTGCCAGCAGCCGGAGTTCGGGACAATCGCCCCCTGGAAACACCATATATTTT
CDR3aa: CASSRSSGQSPPGNTIYF

d_gene: TRBD1
j_gene: TRBJ2-1
v_gene: TRBV28
abundance: -
CDR3nt: TGTGCCAGCACCCCGGGGCAGGGGGCCTACAATGAGCAGTTCTTC
CDR3aa: CASTPGQGAYNEQFF

d_gene: -
j_gene: TRBJ1-3
v_gene: TRBV15
abundance: -
CDR3nt: TGTGCCACCAGCAGAGAAGGGCAGGGCGGTGGAAACACCATATATTTT
CDR3aa: CATSREGQGGGNTIYF

d_gene: TRBD2
j_gene: TRBJ2-1
v_gene: TRBV4-2
abundance: -
CDR3nt: TGTGCCAGCAGCCAAGAAAAAGCGGGGGGGCGCTACAATGAGCAGTTCTTC
CDR3aa: CASSQEKAGGRYNEQFF

d_gene: -
j_gene: TRBJ2-7
v_gene: TRBV28
abundance: -
CDR3nt: TGTGCCAGCAGACCAGGACAGCTCTCCTACGAGCAGTACTTC
CDR3aa: CASRPGQLSYEQYF

d_gene: TRBD1
j_gene: TRBJ1-5
v_gene: TRBV3-1/TRBV3-2
abundance: -
CDR3nt: TGTGCCAGCAGCCAAGCGGCAGGGGGGAATGATCAGCCCCAGCATTTT
CDR3aa: CASSQAAGGNDQPQHF

d_gene: -
j_gene: TRBJ1-1
v_gene: TRBV10-3
abundance: -
CDR3nt: TGTGCCATCAGTGAGTCTACAGGCGGGACGAACAAAGCTTTCTTT
CDR3aa: CAISESTGGTNKAFF

d_gene: -
j_gene: TRBJ1-4
v_gene: TRBV4-2
abundance: -
CDR3nt: TGTGCCAGTAACAACAAGATCGGGGACGGGACTAATGAAAAACTGTTTTTT
CDR3aa: CASNNKIGDGTNEKLFF

d_gene: -
j_gene: TRBJ1-3
v_gene: TRBV21-1
abundance: -
CDR3nt: TGTGCCAGCAGCAGTCACAGGGAAGAATCTGGAAACACCATATATTTT
CDR3aa: CASSSHREESGNTIYF

d_gene: -
j_gene: TRBJ2-2
v_gene: TRBV3-1/TRBV3-2
abundance: -
CDR3nt: TGTGCCAGCAGCCAGAGGGCCACCGGGGAGCTGTTTTTT
CDR3aa: CASSQRATGELFF

d_gene: -
j_gene: TRBJ1-1
v_gene: TRBV5-1
abundance: -
CDR3nt: TGCGCCAGCAGCGGAGATAGTAGGACTGAAGCTTTCTTT
CDR3aa: CASSGDSRTEAFF

d_gene: TRBD1
j_gene: TRBJ1-6
v_gene: TRBV19
abundance: -
CDR3nt: TGTGCCAGTAGTGACAGGGAATATTCACCCCTCCACTTT
CDR3aa: CASSDREYSPLHF

d_gene: -
j_gene: TRBJ2-7
v_gene: TRBV10-3
abundance: -
CDR3nt: TGTGCCATCAGTGACGGGGTCTACGAGCAGTACTTC
CDR3aa: CAISDGVYEQYF

d_gene: -
j_gene: TRBJ2-7
v_gene: TRBV19
abundance: -
CDR3nt: TGTGCCAGTAGTATAGCCCCGAATAGTGGCGAGCAGTACTTC
CDR3aa: CASSIAPNSGEQYF

d_gene: -
j_gene: TRBJ1-1
v_gene: TRBV6-5
abundance: once
CDR3nt: TGTGCCAGCAGTTACCGGACAATCGGCACTGAAGCTTTCTTT
CDR3aa: CASSYRTIGTEAFF

d_gene: TRBD1
j_gene: TRBJ2-2
v_gene: TRBV9
abundance: -
CDR3nt: TGTGCCAGCAGCGTTAATAGGGGGCAGACCGGGGAGCTGTTTTTT
CDR3aa: CASSVNRGQTGELFF

d_gene: -
j_gene: TRBJ2-7
v_gene: TRBV6-2/TRBV6-3
abundance: -
CDR3nt: TGTGCCAGCAGTTACTTCCACGAGCAGTACTTC
CDR3aa: CASSYFHEQYF

d_gene: -
j_gene: TRBJ1-5
v_gene: TRBV7-2
abundance: few
CDR3nt: TGTGCCAGCAGCTTAGGGGCCAGGGAAGGACAGCCCCAGCATTTT
CDR3aa: CASSLGAREGQPQHF

d_gene: -
j_gene: TRBJ1-5
v_gene: TRBV12-3/TRBV12-4
abundance: few
CDR3nt: TGTGCCAGCAGTTTGCAAGGGCCCCAGCATTTT
CDR3aa: CASSLQGPQHF

d_gene: TRBD1
j_gene: TRBJ1-1
v_gene: TRBV27
abundance: -
CDR3nt: TGTGCCAGCAGTCCGAGGACAGGGGGGGACACTGAAGCTTTCTTT
CDR3aa: CASSPRTGGDTEAFF

d_gene: -
j_gene: TRBJ2-5
v_gene: TRBV6-5
abundance: -
CDR3nt: TGTGCCAGTCCTCGATACAGATACCAAGAGACCCAGTACTTC
CDR3aa: CASPRYRYQETQYF

d_gene: -
j_gene: TRBJ2-1
v_gene: TRBV18
abundance: once
CDR3nt: TGTGCCAGCTCACCTTCAACGTTTCAGTTCTTC
CDR3aa: CASSPSTFQFF

d_gene: TRBD2
j_gene: TRBJ2-1
v_gene: TRBV5-1
abundance: -
CDR3nt: TGCGCCAGCAGCTTCTCGGGGGGAGATAATGAGCAGTTCTTC
CDR3aa: CASSFSGGDNEQFF

d_gene: -
j_gene: TRBJ1-1
v_gene: TRBV12-3/TRBV12-4
abundance: -
CDR3nt: TGTGCCAGCAGTTTCGGTACTGAAGCTTTCTTT
CDR3aa: CASSFGTEAFF

d_gene: -
j_gene: TRBJ2-7
v_gene: TRBV7-2
abundance: -
CDR3nt: TGTGCCAGCAGCCCTTACGGCAGTTGGTTCGAGCAGTACTTC
CDR3aa: CASSPYGSWFEQYF

d_gene: -
j_gene: TRBJ2-7
v_gene: TRBV5-8
abundance: -
CDR3nt: TGTGCCAGCAGCTTAGACCTACTACTAGGAACCTACGAGCAGTACTTC
CDR3aa: CASSLDLLLGTYEQYF

d_gene: -
j_gene: TRBJ1-1
v_gene: TRBV5-1
abundance: -
CDR3nt: TGCGCCAGCAGCTTGTTGGGGGGCACTGAAGCTTTCTTT
CDR3aa: CASSLLGGTEAFF

d_gene: -
j_gene: TRBJ1-1
v_gene: TRBV28
abundance: -
CDR3nt: TGTGCCAGCATGAGGGTCACTGAAGCTTTCTTT
CDR3aa: CASMRVTEAFF

d_gene: -
j_gene: TRBJ2-7
v_gene: TRBV6-5
abundance: -
CDR3nt: TGTGCCAGCAGCCGGGGCAGGTTAGCCTACGAGCAGTACTTC
CDR3aa: CASSRGRLAYEQYF

d_gene: -
j_gene: TRBJ2-3
v_gene: TRBV7-9
abundance: -
CDR3nt: TGTGCCAGCAGCTCCGCAGAACAGGGCCCCCCAGATACGCAGTATTTT
CDR3aa: CASSSAEQGPPDTQYF

d_gene: -
j_gene: TRBJ2-2
v_gene: TRBV28
abundance: -
CDR3nt: TGTGCCAGCAGTTCAGTGGGGGCAAGCACCGGGGAGCTGTTTTTT
CDR3aa: CASSSVGASTGELFF

d_gene: TRBD1
j_gene: TRBJ1-1
v_gene: TRBV5-1
abundance: few
CDR3nt: TGCGCCAGCAGCGCATGGGGACAGGGCAACACTGAAGCTTTCTTT
CDR3aa: CASSAWGQGNTEAFF

d_gene: TRBD1
j_gene: TRBJ1-5
v_gene: TRBV28
abundance: -
CDR3nt: TGTGCCAGCAGCCTTACTGCAGGGGGGCAGCCCCAGCATTTT
CDR3aa: CASSLTAGGQPQHF

d_gene: -
j_gene: TRBJ2-1
v_gene: TRBV7-3
abundance: -
CDR3nt: TGTGCCAGCAGCCCCCCTAGTTCCGATGAGCAGTTCTTC
CDR3aa: CASSPPSSDEQFF